This TCR beta chain was found in a study of cytomegalovirus exposure and HLA in healthy donors. Findings and caveats of the study: The authors listed some 160 TCR beta chains as cytomegalovirus-associated. The classifier was said to identify cytomegalovirus status with high specificity and sensitivity.

This clone was detected once. The target antigen is unknown. Sequenced by immunoSEQ multiplex PCR; TCRdb stores in-frame clones only, minus some. The sample lists fewer than 100,000 clones, approximately 93% occurring once. This CDR3 contains 15 residues. V was pared by 2 bases and J by 0 bases, with 7 bases between. CDR1 and CDR2 from the germline V gene are SEHNR and FQNEAQ (reference sequence). The donors were members of the validation cohort, which comprised more than 90 subjects and was separate from the first cohort of 666 subjects. The V call is TRBV7-9, the J call TRBJ2-2, with unresolved D. What was sequenced was PBMCs. This TCR was sampled from a woman between 18 and 30 years old in good health and CMV-seropositive. The DNA for the CDR3 is TGTGCCAGCAGCTTACTGGCCCCGAACACCGGGGAGCTGTTTTTT. Translating gives CASSLLAPNTGELFF.